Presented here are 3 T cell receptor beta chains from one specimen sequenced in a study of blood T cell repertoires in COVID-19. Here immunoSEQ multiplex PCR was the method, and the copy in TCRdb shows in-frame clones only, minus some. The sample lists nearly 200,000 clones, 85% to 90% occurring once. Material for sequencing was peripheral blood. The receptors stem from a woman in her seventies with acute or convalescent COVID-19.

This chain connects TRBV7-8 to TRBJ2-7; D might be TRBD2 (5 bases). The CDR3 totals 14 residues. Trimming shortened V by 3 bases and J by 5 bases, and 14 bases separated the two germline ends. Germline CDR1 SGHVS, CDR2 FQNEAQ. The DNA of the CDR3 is TGTGCCAGCAGCTTGAACAGACTAAGGGACGAGCAGTACTTC. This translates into CASSLNRLRDEQYF.

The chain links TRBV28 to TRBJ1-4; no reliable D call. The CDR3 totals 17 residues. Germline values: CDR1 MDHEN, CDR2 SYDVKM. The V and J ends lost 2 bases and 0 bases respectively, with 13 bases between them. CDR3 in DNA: TGTGCCAGCAGTTTAGGGGTAGGGAGATCAACTAATGAAAAACTGTTTTTT. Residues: CASSLGVGRSTNEKLFF.

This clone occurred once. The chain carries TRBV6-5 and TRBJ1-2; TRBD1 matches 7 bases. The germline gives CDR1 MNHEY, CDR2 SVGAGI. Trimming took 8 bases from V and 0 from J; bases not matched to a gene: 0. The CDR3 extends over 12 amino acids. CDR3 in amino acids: CASQGANYGYTF. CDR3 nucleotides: TGTGCCAGCCAGGGGGCTAACTATGGCTACACCTTC.